This note documents a single T cell receptor (beta chain) sequence. CDR3 length: 16 residues. The V and J ends lost 0 bases and 7 bases, in that order; junction bases with no gene match: 6. CDR1 and CDR2 from the germline V gene are SGHRS and YFSETQ. The data stem from a study of blood T cell repertoires in COVID-19. Profiled with immunoSEQ multiplex PCR; TCRdb holds only in-frame clones, not every one. The sample holds more than 95,000 clones, 85% seen once. The sequence came from a man in his fifties with acute or convalescent COVID-19. Material for sequencing was peripheral blood. This chain joins TRBV5-1 and TRBJ1-6; 8 bases are a match to TRBD1. DNA for the CDR3: TGCGCCAGCAGCTTGGCCCCCGGGACAGGCAATTCACCCCTCCACTTT. This translates into CASSLAPGTGNSPLHF. The variable domain in full, completed from reference TRBV5-1 and TRBJ1-6, reads KAGVTQTPRYLIKTRGQQVTLSCSPISGHRSVSWYQQTPGQGLQFLFEYFSETQRNKGNFPGRFSGRQFSNSRSEMNVSTLELGDSALYLCASSLAPGTGNSPLHFGNGTRLTVT.